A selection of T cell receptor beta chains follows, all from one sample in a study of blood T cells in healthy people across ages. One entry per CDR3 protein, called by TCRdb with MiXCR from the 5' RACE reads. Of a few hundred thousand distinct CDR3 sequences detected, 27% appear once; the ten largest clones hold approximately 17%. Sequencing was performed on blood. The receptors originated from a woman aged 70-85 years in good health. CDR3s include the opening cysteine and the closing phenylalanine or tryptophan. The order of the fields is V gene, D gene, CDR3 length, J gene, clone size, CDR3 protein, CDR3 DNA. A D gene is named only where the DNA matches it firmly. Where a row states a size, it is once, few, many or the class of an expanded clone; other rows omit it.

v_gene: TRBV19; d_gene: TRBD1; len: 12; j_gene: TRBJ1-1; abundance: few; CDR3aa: CAVRGRGTEAFF; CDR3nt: TGTGCCGTCCGAGGCAGGGGGACTGAAGCTTTCTTT
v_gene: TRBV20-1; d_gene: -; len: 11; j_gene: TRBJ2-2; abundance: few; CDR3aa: CSAWGGGELFF; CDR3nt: TGCAGTGCTTGGGGTGGTGGGGAGCTGTTTTTT
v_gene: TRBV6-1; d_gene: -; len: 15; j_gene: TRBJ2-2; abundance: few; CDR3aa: CASSVRDSHARELFF; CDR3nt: TGTGCCAGCAGTGTCCGGGACTCCCACGCCAGGGAGCTGTTTTTT
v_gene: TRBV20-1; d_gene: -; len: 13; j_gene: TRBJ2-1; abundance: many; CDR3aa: CSATKDGGNEQFF; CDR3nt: TGCAGTGCTACTAAAGACGGGGGAAATGAGCAGTTCTTC
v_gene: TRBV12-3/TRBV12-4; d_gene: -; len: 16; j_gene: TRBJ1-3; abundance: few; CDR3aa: CASSLQQVQSGNTIYF; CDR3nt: TGTGCCAGCAGTTTACAACAGGTGCAATCTGGAAACACCATATATTTT
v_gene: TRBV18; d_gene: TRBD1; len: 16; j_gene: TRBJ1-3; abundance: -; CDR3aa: CASSSTGTLYGNTIYF; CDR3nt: TGTGCCAGCTCATCGACAGGGACCTTATACGGAAACACCATATATTTT
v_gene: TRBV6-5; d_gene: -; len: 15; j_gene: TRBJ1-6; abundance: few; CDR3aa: CASSSRGHLSSPLHF; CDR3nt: TGTGCCAGCAGTTCCAGAGGACACCTGAGTTCACCCCTCCACTTT
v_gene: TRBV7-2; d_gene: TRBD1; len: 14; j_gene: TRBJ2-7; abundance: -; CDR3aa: CVSSLGQGAYEQYF; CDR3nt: TGTGTCAGCAGCTTGGGACAGGGGGCATACGAGCAGTACTTC
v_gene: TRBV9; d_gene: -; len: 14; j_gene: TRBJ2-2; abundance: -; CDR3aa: CASSVDPNTGELFF; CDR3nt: TGTGCCAGCAGCGTAGACCCTAACACCGGGGAGCTGTTTTTT
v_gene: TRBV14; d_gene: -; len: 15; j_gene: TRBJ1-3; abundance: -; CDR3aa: CASSQDGWPGNTIYF; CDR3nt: TGTGCCAGCAGCCAAGACGGGTGGCCGGGAAACACCATATATTTT
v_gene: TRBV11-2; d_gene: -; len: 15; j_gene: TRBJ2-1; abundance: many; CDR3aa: CASSLLADSYNEQFF; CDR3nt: TGTGCCAGCAGCTTACTAGCAGACTCCTACAATGAGCAGTTCTTC
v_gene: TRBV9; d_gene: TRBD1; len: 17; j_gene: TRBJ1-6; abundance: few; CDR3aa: CASSEGQGISYNSPLHF; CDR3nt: TGTGCCAGCAGCGAGGGACAGGGGATTTCCTATAATTCACCCCTCCACTTT
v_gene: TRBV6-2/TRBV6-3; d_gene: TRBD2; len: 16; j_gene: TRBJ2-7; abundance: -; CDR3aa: CASSPGLTNFGDEQYF; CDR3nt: TGTGCCAGCAGTCCGGGACTAACCAATTTTGGTGACGAGCAGTACTTC
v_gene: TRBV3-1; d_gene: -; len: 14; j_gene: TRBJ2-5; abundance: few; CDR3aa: CASSRLTGRETQYF; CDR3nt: TGTGCCAGCAGCCGTTTGACAGGGAGGGAGACCCAGTACTTC
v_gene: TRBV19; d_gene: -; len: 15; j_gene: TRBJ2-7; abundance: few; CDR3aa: CATTLTGTSSYEQYF; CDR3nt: TGTGCCACCACTCTTACCGGGACATCAAGCTACGAGCAGTACTTC
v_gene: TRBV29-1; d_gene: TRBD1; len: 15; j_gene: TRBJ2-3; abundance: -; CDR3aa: CSARGQGPSTDTQYF; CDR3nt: TGCAGCGCTCGTGGACAGGGGCCTAGCACAGATACGCAGTATTTT
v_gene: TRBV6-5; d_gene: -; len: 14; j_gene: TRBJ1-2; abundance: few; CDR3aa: CASSSFMTGYGYTF; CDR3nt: TGTGCCAGCAGTTCATTTATGACAGGCTATGGCTACACCTTC
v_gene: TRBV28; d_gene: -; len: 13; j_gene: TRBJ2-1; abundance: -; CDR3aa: CASRTAPYNEQFF; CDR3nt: TGTGCCAGCAGAACGGCCCCCTACAATGAGCAGTTCTTC
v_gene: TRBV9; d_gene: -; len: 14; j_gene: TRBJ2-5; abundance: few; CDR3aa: CASSVQPGEETQYF; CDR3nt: TGTGCCAGCAGCGTTCAACCAGGGGAAGAGACCCAGTACTTC
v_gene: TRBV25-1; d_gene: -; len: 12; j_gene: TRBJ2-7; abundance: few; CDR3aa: CASTLGAGEQYF; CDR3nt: TGTGCCAGCACCTTAGGGGCAGGAGAGCAGTACTTC
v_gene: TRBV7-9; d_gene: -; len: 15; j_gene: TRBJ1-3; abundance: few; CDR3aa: CASSPTGSSGNTIYF; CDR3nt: TGTGCCAGCAGTCCTACAGGGAGCTCTGGAAACACCATATATTTT
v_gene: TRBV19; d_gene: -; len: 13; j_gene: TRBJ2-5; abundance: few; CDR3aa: CASRFSHQETQYF; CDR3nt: TGTGCCAGCCGGTTCTCCCACCAAGAGACCCAGTACTTC
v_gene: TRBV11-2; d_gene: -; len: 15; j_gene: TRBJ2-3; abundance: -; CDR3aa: CASSLGASKTDTQYF; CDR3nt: TGTGCCAGCAGCTTAGGGGCTAGTAAGACAGATACGCAGTATTTT
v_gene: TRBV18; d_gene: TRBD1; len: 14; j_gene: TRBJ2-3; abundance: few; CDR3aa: CASRQGVSTGTQYF; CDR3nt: TGTGCCAGCCGACAGGGAGTGAGCACAGGTACGCAGTATTTT
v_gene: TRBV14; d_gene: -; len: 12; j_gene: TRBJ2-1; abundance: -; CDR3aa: CASSLPLNEQFF; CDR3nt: TGTGCCAGCAGCCTTCCCCTGAATGAGCAGTTCTTC
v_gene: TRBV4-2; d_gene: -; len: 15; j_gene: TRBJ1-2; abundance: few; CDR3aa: CASRDGVYLNYGYTF; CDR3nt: TGTGCCAGCCGGGACGGAGTATATCTTAACTATGGCTACACCTTC
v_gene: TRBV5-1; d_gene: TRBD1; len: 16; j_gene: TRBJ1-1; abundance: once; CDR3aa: CASSLRPTGGNTEAFF; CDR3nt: TGCGCCAGCAGCTTGCGTCCGACAGGGGGGAACACTGAAGCTTTCTTT
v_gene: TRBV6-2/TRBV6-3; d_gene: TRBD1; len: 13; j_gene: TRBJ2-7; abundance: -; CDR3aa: CASSTGGIYEQYF; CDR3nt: TGTGCCAGCAGTACAGGGGGTATCTACGAGCAGTACTTC
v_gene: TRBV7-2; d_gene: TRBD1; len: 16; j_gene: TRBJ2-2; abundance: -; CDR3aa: CASSLMGQGRTGELFF; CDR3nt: TGTGCCAGCAGCCTTATGGGACAGGGTAGAACCGGGGAGCTGTTTTTT
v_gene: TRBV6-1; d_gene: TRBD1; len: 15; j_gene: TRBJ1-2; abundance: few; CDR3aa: CASSRPGQTIREYTF; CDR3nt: TGTGCCAGCAGTCGACCGGGACAGACGATTAGGGAGTACACCTTC
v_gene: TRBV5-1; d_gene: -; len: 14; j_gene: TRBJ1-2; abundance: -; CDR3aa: CASSPGEGGYGYTF; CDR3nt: TGCGCCAGCAGCCCCGGCGAGGGGGGCTATGGCTACACCTTC
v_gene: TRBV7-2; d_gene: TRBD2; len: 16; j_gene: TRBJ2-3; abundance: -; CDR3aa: CASSLWTSAYTDTQYF; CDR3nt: TGTGCCAGCAGCTTATGGACTAGCGCCTACACAGATACGCAGTATTTT
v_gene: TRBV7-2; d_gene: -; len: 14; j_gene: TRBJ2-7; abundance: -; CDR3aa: CASSPRWTSVEQYF; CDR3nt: TGTGCCAGCAGCCCAAGGTGGACATCGGTCGAGCAGTACTTC
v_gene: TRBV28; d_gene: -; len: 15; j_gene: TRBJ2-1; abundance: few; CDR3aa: CASSLIDSSGNEQFF; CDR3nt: TGTGCCAGCAGCCTAATAGATTCGTCGGGGAATGAGCAGTTCTTC
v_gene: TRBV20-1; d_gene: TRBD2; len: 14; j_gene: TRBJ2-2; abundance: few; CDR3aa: CSASGGTNTGELFF; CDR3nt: TGCAGTGCTAGCGGGGGGACGAACACCGGGGAGCTGTTTTTT
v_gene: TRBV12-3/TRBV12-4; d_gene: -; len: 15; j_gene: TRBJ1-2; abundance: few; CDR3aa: CASSPHVRGYYGYTF; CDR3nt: TGTGCCAGCAGTCCCCATGTAAGGGGATACTATGGCTACACCTTC
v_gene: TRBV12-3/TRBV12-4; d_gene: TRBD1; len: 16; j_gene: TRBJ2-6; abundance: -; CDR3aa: CASSSQGGAGANVLTF; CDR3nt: TGTGCCAGCAGTTCCCAAGGGGGCGCTGGGGCCAACGTCCTGACTTTC
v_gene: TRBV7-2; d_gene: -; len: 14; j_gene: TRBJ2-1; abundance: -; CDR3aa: CASSFYRGPNEQFF; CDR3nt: TGTGCCAGCAGCTTCTACAGAGGGCCCAATGAGCAGTTCTTC
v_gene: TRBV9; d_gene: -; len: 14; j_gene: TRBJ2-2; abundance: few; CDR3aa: CASSVVGHTGELFF; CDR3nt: TGTGCCAGCAGCGTAGTGGGACATACCGGGGAGCTGTTTTTT
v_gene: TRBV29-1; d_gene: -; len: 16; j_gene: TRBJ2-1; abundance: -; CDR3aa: CSVPDSSQPVGNEQFF; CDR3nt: TGCAGCGTCCCGGACTCGTCTCAACCGGTAGGCAATGAGCAGTTCTTC
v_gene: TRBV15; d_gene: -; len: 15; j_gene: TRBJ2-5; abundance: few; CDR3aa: CATSFTGSGWETQYF; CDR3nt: TGTGCCACCAGCTTTACGGGGTCGGGTTGGGAGACCCAGTACTTC
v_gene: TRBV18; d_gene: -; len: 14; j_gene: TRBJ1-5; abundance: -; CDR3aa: CASSQGFSNQPQHF; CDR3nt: TGTGCCAGCTCACAGGGGTTTAGCAATCAGCCCCAGCATTTT
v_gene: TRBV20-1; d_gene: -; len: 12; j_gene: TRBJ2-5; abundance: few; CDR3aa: CGFLGAQETQYF; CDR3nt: TGCGGTTTCCTCGGGGCCCAAGAGACCCAGTACTTC
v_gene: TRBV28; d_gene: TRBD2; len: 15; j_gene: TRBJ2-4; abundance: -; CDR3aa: CALDRTSGSENIQYF; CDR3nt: TGTGCCCTTGACCGGACTAGCGGGAGTGAAAACATTCAGTACTTC
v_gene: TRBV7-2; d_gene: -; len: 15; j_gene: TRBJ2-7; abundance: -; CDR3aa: CASSPRRDWDYEQYF; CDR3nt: TGTGCCAGCAGCCCCCGCCGGGACTGGGACTACGAGCAGTACTTC
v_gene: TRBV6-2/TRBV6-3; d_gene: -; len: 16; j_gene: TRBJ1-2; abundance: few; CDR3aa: CASSEGGGQPLYGYTF; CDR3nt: TGTGCCAGCAGCGAAGGGGGGGGCCAGCCCCTCTATGGCTACACCTTC
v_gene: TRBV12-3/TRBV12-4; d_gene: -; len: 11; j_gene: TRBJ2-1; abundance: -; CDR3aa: CASSRRYEQFF; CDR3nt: TGTGCCAGCAGCCGCAGGTATGAGCAGTTCTTC
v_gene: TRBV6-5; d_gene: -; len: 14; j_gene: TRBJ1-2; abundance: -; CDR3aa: CASSYSQGQNGYTF; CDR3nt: TGTGCCAGCAGTTACTCCCAGGGGCAAAATGGCTACACCTTC
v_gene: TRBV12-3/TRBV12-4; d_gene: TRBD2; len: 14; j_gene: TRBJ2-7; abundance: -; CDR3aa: CASIRGGSKFEQYF; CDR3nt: TGTGCCAGCATTCGCGGGGGAAGTAAGTTCGAGCAGTACTTC
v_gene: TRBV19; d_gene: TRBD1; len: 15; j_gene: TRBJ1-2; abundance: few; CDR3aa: CASSIGQGRPYGYTF; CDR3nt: TGTGCCAGTAGTATCGGACAGGGCCGTCCCTATGGCTACACCTTC
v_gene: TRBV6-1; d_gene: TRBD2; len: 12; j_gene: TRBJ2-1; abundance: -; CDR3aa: CAIQLAINEQFF; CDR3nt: TGTGCCATCCAACTAGCGATCAATGAGCAGTTCTTC
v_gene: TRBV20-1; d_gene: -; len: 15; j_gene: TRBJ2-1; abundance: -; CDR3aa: CSARARRLTRDEQFF; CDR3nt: TGCAGTGCTAGAGCCAGACGATTAACGAGGGATGAGCAGTTCTTC
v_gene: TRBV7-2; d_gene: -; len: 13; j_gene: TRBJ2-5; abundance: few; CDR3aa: CASSRNHQETQYF; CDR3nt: TGTGCCAGCTCTCGGAACCACCAAGAGACCCAGTACTTC
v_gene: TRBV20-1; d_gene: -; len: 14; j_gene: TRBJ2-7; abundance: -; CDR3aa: CSARDSVRQYEQYF; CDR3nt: TGCAGTGCTAGAGATTCGGTGAGGCAGTACGAGCAGTACTTC
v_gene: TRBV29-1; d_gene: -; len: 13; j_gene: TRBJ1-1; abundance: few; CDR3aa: CSVTRQSNTEAFF; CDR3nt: TGCAGCGTCACGAGACAGTCGAACACTGAAGCTTTCTTT
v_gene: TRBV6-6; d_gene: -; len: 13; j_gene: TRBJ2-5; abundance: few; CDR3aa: CASSYGHAETQYF; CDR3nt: TGTGCCAGCAGTTACGGACATGCCGAGACCCAGTACTTC
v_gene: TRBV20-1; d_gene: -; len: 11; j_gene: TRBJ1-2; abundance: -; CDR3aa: CSASGRVGYTF; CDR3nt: TGCAGTGCTAGTGGCAGGGTTGGCTACACCTTC